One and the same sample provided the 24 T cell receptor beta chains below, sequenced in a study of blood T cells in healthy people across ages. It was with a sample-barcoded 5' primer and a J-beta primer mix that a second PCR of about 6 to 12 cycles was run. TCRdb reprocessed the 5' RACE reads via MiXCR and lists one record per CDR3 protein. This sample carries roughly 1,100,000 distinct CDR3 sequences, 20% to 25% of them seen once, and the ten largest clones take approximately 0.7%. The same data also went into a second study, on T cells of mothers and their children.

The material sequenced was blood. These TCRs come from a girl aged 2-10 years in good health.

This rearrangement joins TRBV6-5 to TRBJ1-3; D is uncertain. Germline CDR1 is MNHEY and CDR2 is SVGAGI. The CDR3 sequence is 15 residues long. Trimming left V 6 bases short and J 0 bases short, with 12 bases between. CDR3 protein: CASSYTGSSGNTIYF. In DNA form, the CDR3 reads TGTGCCAGCAGCTACACCGGGAGCTCTGGAAACACCATATATTTT.

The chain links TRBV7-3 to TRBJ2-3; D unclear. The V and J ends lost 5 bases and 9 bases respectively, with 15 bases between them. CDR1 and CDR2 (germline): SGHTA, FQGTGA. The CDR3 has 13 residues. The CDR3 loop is CASSRDPLGTQYF. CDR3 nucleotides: TGTGCCAGCAGCCGCGACCCTCTGGGGACGCAGTATTTT.

The CDR3: CASSKENRDSSYEQYF. CDR3 DNA sequence: TGTGCCAGCAGCAAAGAGAACCGGGACAGCTCCTACGAGCAGTACTTC. This rearrangement joins TRBV13 to TRBJ2-5; 7 positions match TRBD1. The J call could be wrong; TRBJ2-7 is a better fit for the DNA end. The CDR3 runs to 16 residues. Per the germline V gene, CDR1 is PRHDT and CDR2 is FYEKMQ (reference sequence).

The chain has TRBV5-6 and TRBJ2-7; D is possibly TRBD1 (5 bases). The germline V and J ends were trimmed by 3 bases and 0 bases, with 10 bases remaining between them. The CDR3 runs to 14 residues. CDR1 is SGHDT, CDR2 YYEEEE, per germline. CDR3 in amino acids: CASSWGASSYEQYF. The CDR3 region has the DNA TGTGCCAGCAGCTGGGGCGCGAGCTCCTACGAGCAGTACTTC. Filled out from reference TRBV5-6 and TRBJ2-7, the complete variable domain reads DAGVTQSPTHLIKTRGQQVTLRCSPKSGHDTVSWYQQALGQGPQFIFQYYEEEERQRGNFPDRFSGHQFPNYSSELNVNALLLGDSALYLCASSWGASSYEQYFGPGTRLTVT.

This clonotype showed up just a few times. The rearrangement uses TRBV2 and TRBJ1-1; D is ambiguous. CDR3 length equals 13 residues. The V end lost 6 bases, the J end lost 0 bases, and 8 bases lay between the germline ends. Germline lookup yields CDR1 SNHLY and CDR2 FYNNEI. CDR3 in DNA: TGTGCCAGCAGACCTACACTGAACACTGAAGCTTTCTTT. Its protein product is CASRPTLNTEAFF.

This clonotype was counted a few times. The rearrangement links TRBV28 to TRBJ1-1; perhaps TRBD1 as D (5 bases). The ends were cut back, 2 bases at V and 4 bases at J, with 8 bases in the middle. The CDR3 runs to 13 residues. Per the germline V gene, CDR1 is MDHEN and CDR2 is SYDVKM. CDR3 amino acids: CASSLIQGTEAFF. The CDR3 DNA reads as TGTGCCAGCAGTTTAATCCAGGGCACTGAAGCTTTCTTT.

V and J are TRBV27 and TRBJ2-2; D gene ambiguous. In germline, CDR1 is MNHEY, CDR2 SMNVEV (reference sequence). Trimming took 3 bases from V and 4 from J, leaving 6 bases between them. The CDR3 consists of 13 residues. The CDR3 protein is CASSFLITGELFF. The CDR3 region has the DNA TGTGCCAGCAGTTTCCTTATCACCGGGGAGCTGTTTTTT.

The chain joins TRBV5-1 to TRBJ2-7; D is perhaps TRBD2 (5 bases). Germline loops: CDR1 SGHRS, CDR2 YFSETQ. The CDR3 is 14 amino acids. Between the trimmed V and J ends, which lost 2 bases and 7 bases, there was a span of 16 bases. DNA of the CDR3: TGCGCCAGCAGCTTATCGGACTCCCCAGGAGAGCAGTACTTC. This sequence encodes CASSLSDSPGEQYF.

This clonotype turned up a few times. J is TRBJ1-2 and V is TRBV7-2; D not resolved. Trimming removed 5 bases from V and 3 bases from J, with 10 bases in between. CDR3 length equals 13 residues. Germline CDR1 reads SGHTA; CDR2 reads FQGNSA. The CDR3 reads CASSPSMHYGYTF. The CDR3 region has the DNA TGTGCCAGCAGCCCTAGTATGCACTATGGCTACACCTTC.

Here the CDR3 DNA reads TGTGCCAGCAGCTCATCGGGCGGGGCCAACGTCCTGACTTTC. Protein sequence: CASSSSGGANVLTF. The chain employs TRBV7-3 and TRBJ2-6; no definite D call. The CDR3 extends over 14 amino acids. CDR1 and CDR2 from the germline V gene are SGHTA and FQGTGA. Trimming took 4 bases from V and 4 from J, leaving 8 bases between them.

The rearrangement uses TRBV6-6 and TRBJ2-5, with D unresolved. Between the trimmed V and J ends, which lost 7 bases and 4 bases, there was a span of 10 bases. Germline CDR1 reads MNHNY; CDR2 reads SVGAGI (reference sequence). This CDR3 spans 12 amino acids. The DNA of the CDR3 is TGTGCCAGCACCAATACTGGAGAGACCCAGTACTTC. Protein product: CASTNTGETQYF.

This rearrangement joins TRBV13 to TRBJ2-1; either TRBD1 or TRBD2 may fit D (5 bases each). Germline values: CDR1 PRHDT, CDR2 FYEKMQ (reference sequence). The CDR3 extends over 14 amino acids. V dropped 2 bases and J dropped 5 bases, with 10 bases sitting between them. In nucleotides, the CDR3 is TGTGCCAGCAGCTTACCCGGGGCCCACAATGAGCAGTTCTTC. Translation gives CASSLPGAHNEQFF.

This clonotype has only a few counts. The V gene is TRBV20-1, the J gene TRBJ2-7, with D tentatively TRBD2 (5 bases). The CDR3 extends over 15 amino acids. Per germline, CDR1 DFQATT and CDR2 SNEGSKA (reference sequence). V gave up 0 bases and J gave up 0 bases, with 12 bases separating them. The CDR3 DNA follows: TGCAGTGCTAGAGATCGAGGAAGCGGCTCCTACGAGCAGTACTTC. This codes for CSARDRGSGSYEQYF.

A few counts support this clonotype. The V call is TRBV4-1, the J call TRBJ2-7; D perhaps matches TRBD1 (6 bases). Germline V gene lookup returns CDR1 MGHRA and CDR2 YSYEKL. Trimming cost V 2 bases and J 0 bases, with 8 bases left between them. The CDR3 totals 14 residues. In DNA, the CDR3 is TGCGCCAGCAGCCAACGGGACACCTCCTACGAGCAGTACTTC. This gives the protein CASSQRDTSYEQYF.

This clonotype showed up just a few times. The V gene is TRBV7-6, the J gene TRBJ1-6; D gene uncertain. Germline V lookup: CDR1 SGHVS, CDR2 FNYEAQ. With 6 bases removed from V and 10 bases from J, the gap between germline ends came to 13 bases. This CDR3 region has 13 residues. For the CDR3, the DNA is TGTGCCAGCAGATCAGAGATATGGTCACCCCTCCACTTT. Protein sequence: CASRSEIWSPLHF.

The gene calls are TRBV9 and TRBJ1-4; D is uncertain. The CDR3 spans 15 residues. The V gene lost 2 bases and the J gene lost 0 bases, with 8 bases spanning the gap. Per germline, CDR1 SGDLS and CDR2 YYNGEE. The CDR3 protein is CASSVTDSTNEKLFF. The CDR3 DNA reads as TGTGCCAGCAGCGTTACAGATTCAACTAATGAAAAACTGTTTTTT. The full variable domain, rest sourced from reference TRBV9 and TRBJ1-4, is DSGVTQTPKHLITATGQRVTLRCSPRSGDLSVYWYQQSLDQGLQFLIQYYNGEERAKGNILERFSAQQFPDLHSELNLSSLELGDSALYFCASSVTDSTNEKLFFGSGTQLSVL.

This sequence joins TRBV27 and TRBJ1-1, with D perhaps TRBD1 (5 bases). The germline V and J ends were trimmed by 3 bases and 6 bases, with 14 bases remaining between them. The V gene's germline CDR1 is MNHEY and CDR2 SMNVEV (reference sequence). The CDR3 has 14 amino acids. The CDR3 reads CASSFGRALAEAFF. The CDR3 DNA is TGTGCCAGCAGTTTTGGCAGGGCTCTCGCTGAAGCTTTCTTT.

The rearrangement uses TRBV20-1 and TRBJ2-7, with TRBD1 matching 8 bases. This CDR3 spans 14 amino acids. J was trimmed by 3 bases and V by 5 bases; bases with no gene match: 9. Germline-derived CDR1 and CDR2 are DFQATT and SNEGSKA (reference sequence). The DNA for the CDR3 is TGCAGTGCTCAACCGATAGGACAGGGCTACGAGCAGTACTTC. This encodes CSAQPIGQGYEQYF.

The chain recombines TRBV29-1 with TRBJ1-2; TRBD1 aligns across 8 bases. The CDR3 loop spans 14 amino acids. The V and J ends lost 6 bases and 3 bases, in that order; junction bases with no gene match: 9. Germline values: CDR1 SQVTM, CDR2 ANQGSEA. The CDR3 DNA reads TGCAGCGTCGATGACAGGGGAGGTGACTATGGCTACACCTTC. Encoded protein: CSVDDRGGDYGYTF.

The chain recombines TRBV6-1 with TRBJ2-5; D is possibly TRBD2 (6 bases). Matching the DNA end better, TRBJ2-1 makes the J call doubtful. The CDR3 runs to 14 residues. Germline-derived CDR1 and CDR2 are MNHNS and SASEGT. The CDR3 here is CASRVAVREVEQFF. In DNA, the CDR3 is TGTGCCAGCAGAGTCGCCGTGAGGGAGGTTGAGCAGTTCTTC.

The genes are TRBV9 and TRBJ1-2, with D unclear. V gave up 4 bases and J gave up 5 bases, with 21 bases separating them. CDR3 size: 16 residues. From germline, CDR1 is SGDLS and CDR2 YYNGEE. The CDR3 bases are TGTGCCAGCAGCCCAAGTTCGAACCCACCTCCTTATGGCTACACCTTC. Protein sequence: CASSPSSNPPPYGYTF.

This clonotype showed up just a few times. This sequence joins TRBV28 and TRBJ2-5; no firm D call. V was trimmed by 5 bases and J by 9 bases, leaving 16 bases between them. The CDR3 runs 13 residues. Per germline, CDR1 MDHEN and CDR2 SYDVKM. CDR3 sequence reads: CASSTSLLGPQYF. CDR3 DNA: TGTGCCAGCAGTACATCCCTCCTGGGCCCCCAGTACTTC.

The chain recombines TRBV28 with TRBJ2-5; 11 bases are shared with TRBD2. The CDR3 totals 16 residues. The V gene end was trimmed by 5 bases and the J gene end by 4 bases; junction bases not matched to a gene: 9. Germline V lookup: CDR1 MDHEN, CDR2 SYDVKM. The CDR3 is CASSVSGRAFGETQYF. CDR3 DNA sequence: TGTGCCAGCAGTGTTAGCGGGAGGGCTTTTGGAGAGACCCAGTACTTC.

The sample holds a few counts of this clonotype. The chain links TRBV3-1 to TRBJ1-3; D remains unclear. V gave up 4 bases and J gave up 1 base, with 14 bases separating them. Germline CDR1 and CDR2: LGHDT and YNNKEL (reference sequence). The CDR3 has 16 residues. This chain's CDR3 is CASSLERRYSGNTIYF. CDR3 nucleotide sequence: TGTGCCAGCAGCCTCGAGCGACGGTATTCTGGAAACACCATATATTTT.